This is a list of T cell receptor beta chains from one sample in a study of T cell responses to AZD1222 COVID-19 vaccine. The method was immunoSEQ multiplex PCR; TCRdb's version includes in-frame clones alone and lacks a portion of them. Among 80,000 or so clones listed, roughly 90% were seen once. This specimen was peripheral blood, taken 28 days after the second AZD1222 dose. Receptors originate from an adult who received the AZD1222 COVID-19 vaccine. Each CDR3 is given with its conserved first and last residue. The D gene is left open where the match is weak. Size is stated for part of the rows, as once, few or many counts, or as a class when the clone is expanded.

J gene,V gene,D gene,clone size,CDR3 length,CDR3 DNA,CDR3 protein
TRBJ2-2,TRBV24-1,TRBD2,once,19,TGTGCCACCAGTGATTTGCGCGGCGGGAGGGGTCCGAACACCGGGGAGCTGTTTTTT,CATSDLRGGRGPNTGELFF
TRBJ2-6,TRBV30,TRBD2,-,16,TGTGCCTGGATCGCTAGCGGGTACTCTGGGGCCAACGTCCTGACTTTC,CAWIASGYSGANVLTF
TRBJ2-1,TRBV18,TRBD1,-,17,TGTGCCAGCTCACCATTTTCCGGGACAGGGGCCCACAATGAGCAGTTCTTC,CASSPFSGTGAHNEQFF
TRBJ2-4,TRBV28,TRBD1,-,14,TGTGCCAGCAGACCCGGGACAGCAAGGAACATTCAGTACTTC,CASRPGTARNIQYF
TRBJ2-5,TRBV7-2,TRBD1,-,14,TGTGCCAGCAGCTCCGACAGGGGACAAGAGACCCAGTACTTC,CASSSDRGQETQYF
TRBJ1-5,TRBV5-1,-,-,15,TGCGCCAGCAGCTTGGGAGGGTCGGGCAATCAGCCCCAGCATTTT,CASSLGGSGNQPQHF
TRBJ1-5,TRBV3-1/TRBV3-2,-,-,14,TGTGCCAGCAGCCACGGGGACGGTTATCAGCCCCAGCATTTT,CASSHGDGYQPQHF
TRBJ2-7,TRBV29-1,TRBD1,-,17,TGCAGCGTTGAACCCCCCCCCGGGACAGGACAAGCTTCCGAGCAGTACTTC,CSVEPPPGTGQASEQYF
TRBJ1-2,TRBV21-1,-,-,19,TGTGCCAGCAGCAACCGGACAGGCGGATTAAGTGGGGTTAACTATGGCTACACCTTC,CASSNRTGGLSGVNYGYTF
TRBJ2-7,TRBV4-1,-,-,14,TGCGCCAGCAGCCAAGACCCCTCCTTACACGAGCAGTACTTC,CASSQDPSLHEQYF
TRBJ1-5,TRBV5-1,TRBD1,-,15,TGCGCCAGCAGCAGACAGGGTGGTCGCAATCAGCCCCAGCATTTT,CASSRQGGRNQPQHF
TRBJ2-1,TRBV5-1,TRBD1,-,14,TGCGCCAGCAGCTATAGGACAGGCTACAATGAGCAGTTCTTC,CASSYRTGYNEQFF
TRBJ1-2,TRBV20-1,-,-,14,TGCAGTGCTAGTGTCCCGGGGACATCCTATGGCTACACCTTC,CSASVPGTSYGYTF
TRBJ2-3,TRBV19,TRBD2,-,16,TGTGCCAGTAGTATCGCGGCGGGAGAAGGCACAGATACGCAGTATTTT,CASSIAAGEGTDTQYF